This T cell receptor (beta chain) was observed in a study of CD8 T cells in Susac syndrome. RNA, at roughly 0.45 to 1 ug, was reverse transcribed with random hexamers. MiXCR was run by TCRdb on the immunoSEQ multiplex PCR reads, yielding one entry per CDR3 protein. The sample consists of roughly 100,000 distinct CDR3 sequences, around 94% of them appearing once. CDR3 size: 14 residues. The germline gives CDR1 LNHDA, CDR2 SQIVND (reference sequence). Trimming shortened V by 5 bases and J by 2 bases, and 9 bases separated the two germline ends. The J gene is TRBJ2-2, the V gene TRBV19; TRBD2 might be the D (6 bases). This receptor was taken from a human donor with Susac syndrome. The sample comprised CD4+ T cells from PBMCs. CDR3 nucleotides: TGTGCCAGTAGTCAGGAGGGCAACACCGGGGAGCTGTTTTTT. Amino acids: CASSQEGNTGELFF.